Shown below are 20 T cell receptor beta chains from a single sample sequenced in a study of HIV-infected children after antiretroviral therapy interruption. Unique molecular identifiers were included in an RNA-based 3' RACE TCR library. TCRdb analysed the 3' RACE reads with MiXCR anew, one entry per CDR3 protein. The sample shows fewer than 100,000 distinct CDR3 sequences, about 7.2% of them seen only once. Stated treatment: PENTA 11 planned treatment interruption arm or continuous ART arm. The sequencing used CD45RA+ CD4+ T cells from PBMCs, pooled from several time points, collected from a donor given antiretroviral therapy, either interrupted or continuous. Indicated subset: naive CD4+ CD45RA+ CD45RO- T cells. The receptor set was obtained from a pool of human donors with HIV.

This clonotype was found a few times. This chain joins TRBV20-1 and TRBJ1-2; D is unresolved. Germline V gene data show CDR1 as DFQATT and CDR2 as SNEGSKA (reference sequence). V shed 5 bases and J shed 0 bases, with 10 bases lying between them. The CDR3 length is 13 residues. The CDR3 is CSAEIGANYGYTF. Written as DNA, the CDR3 is TGCAGTGCTGAGATTGGGGCTAACTATGGCTACACCTTC.

The chain is built from TRBV21-1 and TRBJ2-1. TRBV21-1 is flagged as a pseudogene. The CDR3 is made up of 12 amino acids. The CDR3 DNA reads TGTGCCAGCAGCAAAGCCGGTGGGGAGCAGTTCTTC. Protein sequence: CASSKAGGEQFF.

This clonotype was seen repeatedly, ten times or more. V and J are TRBV13 and TRBJ2-3, with 8 bases identical to TRBD1. CDR1 is PRHDT, CDR2 FYEKMQ, per germline (reference sequence). The CDR3 contains 14 residues. The ends lost 3 bases at V and 4 bases at J; junction bases unmatched: 3. CDR3 amino acids: CASSLGQVADTQYF. The CDR3, as DNA: TGTGCCAGCAGCTTGGGACAGGTGGCAGATACGCAGTATTTT.

This clonotype was counted many times. The rearrangement links TRBV12-3 or TRBV12-4 to TRBJ2-3; D is ambiguous. The CDR3 loop spans 14 amino acids. Trimming removed 6 bases at V and 6 bases at J, with 16 bases between. CDR3 DNA sequence: TGTGCCAGCAGGGCGTTCGCTTCGGCGGATACGCAGTATTTT. Its protein is CASRAFASADTQYF.

CDR3 amino acids: CASSPLSRETQYF. CDR3 in DNA: TGTGCCAGCAGCCCACTAAGTCGGGAGACCCAGTACTTC. The chain uses TRBV12-3 or TRBV12-4 and TRBJ2-5; D is uncertain. The CDR3 runs to 13 residues. V gave up 6 bases and J gave up 5 bases, with 13 bases separating them.

At least ten counts were recorded for this clonotype. The chain recombines TRBV4-2 with TRBJ2-7; D is unresolved. Trimming removed 0 bases from V and 10 bases from J, with 10 bases in between. CDR1 LGHNA and CDR2 YNFKEQ come from the germline V gene. The CDR3 runs to 12 residues. The CDR3 coding sequence is TGTGCCAGCAGCCAAGAGGCAGATGAACAGTACTTC. Its protein product is CASSQEADEQYF.

This clonotype has a count of ten or more. CDR3 sequence reads: CAWSVGTANTEAFF. CDR3 sequence (DNA): TGTGCCTGGAGTGTAGGGACAGCCAACACTGAAGCTTTCTTT. The rearrangement joins TRBV30 to TRBJ1-1; 7 bases fit TRBD1. The CDR3 has 14 amino acids. Germline V gene data show CDR1 as GTSNPN and CDR2 as SVGIG (reference sequence). V lost 0 bases and J lost 2; bases outside the gene matches: 3.

This chain links TRBV23-1 with TRBJ2-7; TRBD1 is a possible D gene (5 bases). TRBV23-1 is marked as an open reading frame, function uncertain. Trimming shortened V by 1 base and J by 4 bases, and 11 bases separated the two germline ends. The CDR3 spans 14 residues. The CDR3 nucleotides are TGCGCCAGCAGTCAATGGCAGGGAAGTTACGAGCAGTACTTC. As protein: CASSQWQGSYEQYF.

This clonotype came up a few times. The chain carries TRBV30 and TRBJ1-3, with D maybe TRBD1 (5 bases). The CDR3 consists of 14 residues. V lost 0 bases to trimming and J lost 8 bases, with 14 bases between them. The germline V gene has CDR1 GTSNPN and CDR2 SVGIG (reference sequence). Here the CDR3 reads CAWSVRRVADTIYF. In DNA, the CDR3 is TGTGCCTGGAGTGTACGCAGGGTCGCGGACACCATATATTTT.

This clonotype was picked up many times. The chain employs TRBV24-1 and TRBJ1-1; the match to TRBD1 covers 7 bases. Germline CDR1 KGHDR, CDR2 SFDVKD. V dropped 4 bases and J dropped 10; count of bases not matched to a gene: 8. The CDR3 loop spans 13 amino acids. As DNA, the CDR3 is TGTGCCACCAGTGACCCGCCCGGGACAGTAGCTTTCTTT. Translated: CATSDPPGTVAFF.

This clonotype was detected many times. CDR3 nucleotides: TGTGCCACCAGTGATCCAGGACTAGCGGGAGTCAATGAGCAGTTCTTC. Encoded protein: CATSDPGLAGVNEQFF. The chain employs TRBV24-1 and TRBJ2-1, with 13 bases identical to TRBD2. The CDR3 is 16 residues long. Germline values: CDR1 KGHDR, CDR2 SFDVKD. After removal of 3 bases from V and 6 bases from J, the junction contained 4 bases not matched to a gene.

Remarks on this clonotype: A much larger clone lies a single base off, so this may be a read error. This chain connects TRBV6-1 to TRBJ2-1, with D perhaps TRBD1 (6 bases). Germline assignment: CDR1 MNHNS and CDR2 SASEGT. CDR3 size: 12 residues. The CDR3 nucleotides read TGTTCCATCAGGGGTCTAGGCAATGAGCAGTTCTTC. This translates into CSIRGLGNEQFF.

The CDR3 DNA is TGCAGCGCATGGGACAGGTACAATGAGCAGTTCTTC. Amino acids: CSAWDRYNEQFF. V is TRBV29-1 and J is TRBJ2-1, with 8 bases that match TRBD1. The germline V gene encodes CDR1 SQVTM and CDR2 ANQGSEA. The CDR3 consists of 12 residues. V shed 7 bases, J shed 4 bases, and the junction held 3 bases outside the gene matches.

This clonotype was found a few times. This chain links TRBV27 with TRBJ2-1, with D unresolved. The germline CDR1 and CDR2 sequences are MNHEY and SMNVEV (reference sequence). Trimming took off 6 bases at V and 1 base at J, with 10 bases between the two ends. The CDR3 loop spans 14 amino acids. This CDR3 is CASSPEWSYNEQFF. In nucleotides, the CDR3 is TGTGCCAGCAGCCCCGAGTGGTCCTACAATGAGCAGTTCTTC.

This chain uses TRBV5-1 with TRBJ2-1, with 9 bases that match TRBD2. Trimming removed 3 bases from V and 4 bases from J; junction bases left unmatched: 2. CDR1 and CDR2 from the germline V gene are SGHRS and YFSETQ. The CDR3 consists of 14 residues. The CDR3 sequence is CASSSGLAYNEQFF. CDR3 in DNA: TGCGCCAGCAGCTCGGGACTAGCATACAATGAGCAGTTCTTC. Full variable domain (remainder filled in from reference TRBV5-1 and TRBJ2-1): KAGVTQTPRYLIKTRGQQVTLSCSPISGHRSVSWYQQTPGQGLQFLFEYFSETQRNKGNFPGRFSGRQFSNSRSEMNVSTLELGDSALYLCASSSGLAYNEQFFGPGTRLTVL.

This clonotype was seen repeatedly, ten times or more. The genes are TRBV27 and TRBJ1-2, with 11 bases aligning to TRBD1. This CDR3 comprises 14 residues. Germline loops: CDR1 MNHEY, CDR2 SMNVEV (reference sequence). V lost 2 bases, J lost 7 bases, and 3 bases stayed unmatched. As DNA, the CDR3 is TGTGCCAGCAGTTTAAGGACAGGGGGCGGTGGCTACACCTTC. Translation: CASSLRTGGGGYTF.

The V gene is TRBV29-1, the J gene TRBJ1-3, with D possibly matching TRBD1 (5 bases). Per the germline V gene, CDR1 is SQVTM and CDR2 is ANQGSEA. The CDR3 consists of 12 residues. The V and J ends lost 6 bases and 4 bases respectively, with 10 bases between them. This CDR3 reads CSVGTTGNTIYF. The CDR3 bases are TGCAGCGTAGGGACGACGGGAAACACCATATATTTT.

This clonotype turned up a few times. The CDR3 DNA reads TGTGCCATCAGTGAGTCAGCTGGGACCGGGGAGCTGTTTTTT. Translation: CAISESAGTGELFF. The gene calls are TRBV10-3 and TRBJ2-2; D ambiguous. CDR3 length equals 14 residues. The V gene lost 0 bases and the J gene lost 5 bases, with 7 bases spanning the gap. Germline V gene data show CDR1 as ENHRY and CDR2 as SYGVKD.

This clonotype came up many times. The rearrangement joins TRBV20-1 to TRBJ2-2, with D possibly matching TRBD2 (5 bases). The germline V gene encodes CDR1 DFQATT and CDR2 SNEGSKA (reference sequence). The V end lost 3 bases, the J end lost 4 bases, and 9 bases lay between the germline ends. The CDR3 has 13 amino acids. The CDR3 nucleotides read TGCAGTGCTAGGACTAAAATCACCGGGGAGCTGTTTTTT. It translates to CSARTKITGELFF.

This clonotype was detected ten times or more. The chain combines TRBV30 with TRBJ1-1; no definite D call. Trimming stripped 2 bases from V and 14 bases from J, with 24 bases between. CDR3 length: 14 amino acids. Germline V gene sequence: CDR1 GTSNPN, CDR2 SVGIG (reference sequence). CDR3 region: CAWSLGQANTEVFF. In DNA form, the CDR3 reads TGTGCCTGGAGTCTAGGGCAAGCAAACACAGAAGTCTTCTTT.